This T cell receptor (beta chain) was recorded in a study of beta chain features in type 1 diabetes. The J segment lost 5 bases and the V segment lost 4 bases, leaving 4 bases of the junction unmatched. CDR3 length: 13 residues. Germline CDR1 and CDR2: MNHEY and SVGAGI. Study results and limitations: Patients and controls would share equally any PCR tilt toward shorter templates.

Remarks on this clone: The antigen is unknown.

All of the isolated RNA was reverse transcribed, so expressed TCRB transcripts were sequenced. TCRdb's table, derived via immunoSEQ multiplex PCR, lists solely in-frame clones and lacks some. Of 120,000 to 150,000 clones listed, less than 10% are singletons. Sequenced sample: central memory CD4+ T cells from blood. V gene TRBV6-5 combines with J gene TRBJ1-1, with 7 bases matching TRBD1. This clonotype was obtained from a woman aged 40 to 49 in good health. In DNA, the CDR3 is TGTGCCAGCAGTTCGCAGGGGGTTACTGAAGCTTTCTTT. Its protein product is CASSSQGVTEAFF.